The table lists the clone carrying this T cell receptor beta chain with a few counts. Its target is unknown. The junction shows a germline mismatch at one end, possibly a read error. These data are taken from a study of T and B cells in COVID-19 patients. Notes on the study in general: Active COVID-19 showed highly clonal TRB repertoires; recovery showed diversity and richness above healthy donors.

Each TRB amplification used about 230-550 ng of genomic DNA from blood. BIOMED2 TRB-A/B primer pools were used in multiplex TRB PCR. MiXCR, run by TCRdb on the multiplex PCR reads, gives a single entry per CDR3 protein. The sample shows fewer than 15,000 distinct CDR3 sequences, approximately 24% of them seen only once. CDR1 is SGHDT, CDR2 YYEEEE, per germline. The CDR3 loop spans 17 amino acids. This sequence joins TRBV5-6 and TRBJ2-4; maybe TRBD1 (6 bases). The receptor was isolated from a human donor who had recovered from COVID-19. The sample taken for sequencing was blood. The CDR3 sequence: CASRLWGFTGSKNIQYF. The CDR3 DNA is TGTGCCAGCCGCTTGTGGGGTTTCACAGGGTCCAAAAACATTCAGTACTTC.